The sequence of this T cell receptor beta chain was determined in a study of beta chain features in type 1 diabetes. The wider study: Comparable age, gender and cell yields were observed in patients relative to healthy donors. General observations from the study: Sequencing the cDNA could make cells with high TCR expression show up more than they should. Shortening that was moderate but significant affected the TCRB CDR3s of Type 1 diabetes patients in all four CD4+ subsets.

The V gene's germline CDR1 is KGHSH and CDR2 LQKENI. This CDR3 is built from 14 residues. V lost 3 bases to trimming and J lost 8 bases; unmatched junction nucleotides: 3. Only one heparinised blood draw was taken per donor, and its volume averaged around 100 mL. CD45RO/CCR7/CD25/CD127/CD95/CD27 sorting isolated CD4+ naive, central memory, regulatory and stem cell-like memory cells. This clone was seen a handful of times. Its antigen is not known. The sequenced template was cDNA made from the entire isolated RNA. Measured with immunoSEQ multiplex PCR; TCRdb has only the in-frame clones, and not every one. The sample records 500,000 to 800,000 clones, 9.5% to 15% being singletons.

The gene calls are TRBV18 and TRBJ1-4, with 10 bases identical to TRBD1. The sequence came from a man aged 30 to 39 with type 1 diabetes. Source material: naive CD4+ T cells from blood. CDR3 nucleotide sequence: TGTGCCAGCTCACCGGGACAGGGGTACGAAAAACTGTTTTTT. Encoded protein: CASSPGQGYEKLFF. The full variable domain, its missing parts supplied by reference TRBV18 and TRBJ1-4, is NAGVMQNPRHLVRRRGQEARLRCSPMKGHSHVYWYRQLPEEGLKFMVYLQKENIIDESGMPKERFSAEFPKEGPSILRIQQVVRGDSAAYFCASSPGQGYEKLFFGSGTQLSVL.